A single sample is the source of the 18 T cell receptor beta chains below, sequenced in a study of shared clonotypes between healthy human individuals. Sequenced by immunoSEQ multiplex PCR; TCRdb stores in-frame clones only, minus some. Here the sample spans approximately 2,300,000 clones, just under 95% being singletons. Sequencing was carried out using naive CD4+ T cells from PBMCs. Subset meaning: CD45RA+ positively selected. The receptors originated from a man aged 18 to 30 in good health. Some clones in this sample may be carry-over from other donors' samples.

The chain has TRBV10-3 and TRBJ1-2, with D perhaps TRBD1 (5 bases). This CDR3 is built from 14 residues. Germline V gene lookup returns CDR1 ENHRY and CDR2 SYGVKD. With 5 bases removed from V and 4 bases from J, the gap between germline ends came to 14 bases. CDR3 residues: CAISPRGLAYGYTF. CDR3 nucleotides: TGTGCCATCAGTCCTCGGGGGTTAGCCTATGGCTACACCTTC.

This clone was recorded only once. The chain joins TRBV7-2 to TRBJ2-3; D remains unclear. CDR3 length: 15 residues. From germline, CDR1 is SGHTA and CDR2 FQGNSA. Trimming took 1 base from V and 2 from J, leaving 10 bases between them. The CDR3 loop is CASSLGPGATDTQYF. CDR3 coding DNA: TGTGCCAGCAGCTTAGGGCCTGGAGCCACAGATACGCAGTATTTT.

The chain employs TRBV5-1 and TRBJ2-5; 9 nucleotides line up with TRBD1. With the DNA end fitting TRBJ2-7 better, the J assignment may be wrong. CDR1 is SGHRS and CDR2 is YFSETQ in the germline V gene. This CDR3 has 14 residues. CDR3 in amino acids: CASSVAGTGYEQYF. DNA for the CDR3: TGCGCCAGCAGCGTAGCCGGGACAGGGTACGAGCAGTACTTC.

V and J are TRBV6-5 and TRBJ2-1; D is possibly TRBD1 (5 bases). Germline CDR1 MNHEY, CDR2 SVGAGI. The V gene lost 6 bases and the J gene lost 9 bases, with 12 bases spanning the gap. CDR3 size: 12 residues. CDR3 loop: CASRGPVGEQFF. The CDR3 DNA sequence: TGTGCCAGCAGGGGGCCGGTCGGTGAGCAGTTCTTC.

This clone was picked up one time. The rearrangement links TRBV28 to TRBJ2-1, with a weak D call TRBD2 (7 bases). The V end was cut by 7 bases, the J end by 7 bases, with 29 bases between. In germline, CDR1 is MDHEN, CDR2 SYDVKM. The CDR3 loop spans 18 amino acids. Written as DNA, the CDR3 is TGTGCCAGCACAGGGGTTTACCGGGAGGCTAGGGAGTCTAATGAGCAGTTCTTC. As protein: CASTGVYREARESNEQFF.

This chain uses TRBV7-9 with TRBJ2-7; TRBD1 might be the D (6 bases). This CDR3 comprises 15 residues. V was cut by 0 bases and J by 6 bases, with 15 bases left in between. Germline V gene data show CDR1 as SEHNR and CDR2 as FQNEAQ (reference sequence). The CDR3 loop is CASSLAPGTRSEQYF. CDR3 sequence (DNA): TGTGCCAGCAGCTTAGCGCCCGGGACACGAAGCGAGCAGTACTTC.

The J gene is TRBJ2-3, the V gene TRBV7-2, with D unresolved. Germline loops: CDR1 SGHTA, CDR2 FQGNSA. The CDR3 is 14 residues long. With 3 bases removed from V and 1 base from J, the gap between germline ends came to 8 bases. DNA for the CDR3: TGTGCCAGCAGCTTCGGGCGGCGCACAGATACGCAGTATTTT. Its translation is CASSFGRRTDTQYF.

The rearrangement uses TRBV2 and TRBJ2-5; a weak D match, TRBD2 (5 bases). V was clipped by 7 bases and J by 7 bases, with 10 bases between them. CDR1 is SNHLY, CDR2 FYNNEI, per germline. The CDR3 is made up of 11 amino acids. The CDR3, as DNA: TGTGCCAGCAACGGAGGAGGGACCCAGTACTTC. Its translation: CASNGGGTQYF. The whole variable domain, filled in from reference TRBV2 and TRBJ2-5, reads EPEVTQTPSHQVTQMGQEVILRCVPISNHLYFYWYRQILGQKVEFLVSFYNNEISEKSEIFDDQFSVERPDGSNFTLKIRSTKLEDSAMYFCASNGGGTQYFGPGTRLLVL.

The chain uses TRBV5-4 and TRBJ2-5; 7 nucleotides align to TRBD1. Germline CDR1 and CDR2: SGHNT and YYREEE (reference sequence). There are 13 residues in the CDR3. The junction had 4 bases not matched to a gene; V was cut back by 4 bases and J by 4 bases. CDR3 residues: CASSRQGGETQYF. The CDR3 region has the DNA TGTGCCAGCAGCAGACAGGGTGGAGAGACCCAGTACTTC.

This clone was recorded a few times. This chain uses TRBV2 with TRBJ1-5; D unresolved. Germline V CDR1 and CDR2: SNHLY, FYNNEI. This CDR3 is built from 12 residues. Trimming shortened V by 8 bases and J by 3 bases, and 8 bases separated the two germline ends. CDR3 nucleotides: TGTGCCAGCTGCAGAGACAATCAGCCCCAGCATTTT. Translation: CASCRDNQPQHF.

Of note for this clone: Other DNA sequences in this sample translate to the same CDR3. The J gene is TRBJ2-1, the V gene TRBV7-8; unclear D gene. The CDR3 has 14 residues. V lost 1 base to trimming and J lost 0 bases, with 4 bases between them. The V gene's germline CDR1 is SGHVS and CDR2 FQNEAQ. CDR3 nucleotide sequence: TGTGCCAGCAGCTTAGGTAGCTCCTACAATGAGCAGTTCTTC. The encoded protein is CASSLGSSYNEQFF. The whole variable domain, filled in from reference TRBV7-8 and TRBJ2-1, reads GAGVSQSPRYKVAKRGQDVALRCDPISGHVSLFWYQQALGQGPEFLTYFQNEAQLDKSGLPSDRFFAERPEGSVSTLKIQRTQQEDSAVYLCASSLGSSYNEQFFGPGTRLTVL.

The J gene is TRBJ2-7, the V gene TRBV11-2, with TRBD2 identical over 7 bases. The CDR3 extends over 16 amino acids. Looked up from germline, CDR1 is SGHAT and CDR2 is FQNNGV. After removal of 2 bases from V and 2 bases from J, the junction contained 9 bases not matched to a gene. The CDR3 DNA follows: TGTGCCAGCAGCTTAAAACGGCTAGCGGCTACCTACGAGCAGTACTTC. It yields the protein CASSLKRLAATYEQYF.

This clone is a singleton in its sample. The J gene is TRBJ1-4, the V gene TRBV5-5; 7 bases fit TRBD1. The CDR3 is made up of 12 amino acids. Germline CDR1 is SGHKS and CDR2 is YYEKEE (reference sequence). With V trimmed by 4 bases and J by 12 bases, 6 bases remained unmatched. The CDR3 nucleotides are TGTGCCAGCAGCCTTCCCGGGACAGAACTGTTTTTT. Its translation is CASSLPGTELFF.

The rearrangement uses TRBV10-2 and TRBJ1-4, with TRBD1 as a possible D gene (5 bases). The germline V and J ends were trimmed by 5 bases and 8 bases, with 15 bases remaining between them. CDR1 is WSHSY and CDR2 is SAAADI in the germline V gene. The CDR3 has 14 residues. CDR3 residues: CASSRGAQVEKLFF. CDR3 sequence (DNA): TGCGCCAGCAGTCGTGGGGCCCAGGTGGAAAAACTGTTTTTT.

With regard to this clone: In the same sample, other DNA sequences code for this CDR3. This chain uses TRBV18 with TRBJ2-2; D remains ambiguous. Germline-derived CDR1 and CDR2 are KGHSH and LQKENI. The CDR3 covers 12 residues. V was trimmed by 3 bases and J by 6 bases, leaving 5 bases between them. CDR3 DNA sequence: TGTGCCAGCTCACCGACACCCGGGGAGCTGTTTTTT. It translates to CASSPTPGELFF.

This chain connects TRBV28 to TRBJ1-4; the match to TRBD1 covers 9 bases. The ends lost 4 bases at V and 8 bases at J; junction bases unmatched: 5. The CDR3 contains 14 residues. CDR1 and CDR2 from the germline V gene are MDHEN and SYDVKM. CDR3 in amino acids: CASSYGTGREKLFF. The DNA of the CDR3 is TGTGCCAGCAGTTACGGGACAGGGAGGGAAAAACTGTTTTTT.

To note about this clone: This CDR3 is missing its conserved last phenylalanine or tryptophan, likely due to a read error. The rearrangement uses TRBV5-4 and TRBJ2-7; possibly TRBD1 or TRBD2 for D (7 bases each). Germline CDR1 is SGHNT and CDR2 is YYREEE (reference sequence). CDR3 size: 15 residues. Deletions cut 2 bases from V and 6 bases from J, with 18 bases between. CDR3 DNA sequence: TGTGCCAGCAGCTTCTCTCTGGGAGGGGGCGGCGAGCAGTACCTC. It is translated as CASSFSLGGGGEQYL.

The chain carries TRBV6-5 and TRBJ1-1; 7 positions agree with TRBD1. Germline V gene lookup returns CDR1 MNHEY and CDR2 SVGAGI. There are 14 residues in the CDR3. Trimming cost V 2 bases and J 4 bases; bases outside gene matches: 4. The CDR3 protein is CASSYTRGITEAFF. The CDR3 DNA follows: TGTGCCAGCAGTTACACCAGGGGGATCACTGAAGCTTTCTTT.